This T cell receptor (beta chain) emerged from a study of PD-1 blockade in classical Hodgkin lymphoma. Overall study: Patients were infused with nivolumab 3 mg/kg every 2 weeks. Findings and caveats of the study: Nothing has yet pinned down what causes the repertoire differences, possibly disease activity or prior therapy. Newly diagnosed patients were reported to start with lower TCR diversity than healthy donors. Unlike CD8+ TCR diversity, which did not rise significantly by C4D1, CD4+ TCR diversity did.

V lost 6 bases, J lost 0 bases, and 2 bases stayed unmatched. The V gene's germline CDR1 is SNHLY and CDR2 FYNNEI. The CDR3 runs 15 residues. Here immunoSEQ multiplex PCR was the method, and the copy in TCRdb shows in-frame clones only, minus some. The sample has 80,000 to 100,000 clones; over 85% are singletons. Every patient relapsed after autologous stem cell transplantation, and brentuximab vedotin exposure varied. Points on this clone: Its antigen is as yet unknown.

The clonotype comes from a human donor with classical Hodgkin lymphoma. This sample comprised peripheral blood mononuclear cells (PBMCs), obtained at baseline. This chain connects TRBV2 to TRBJ1-1; TRBD1 matches 12 bases. The CDR3 sequence: CASRGQGAMNTEAFF. In DNA form, the CDR3 reads TGTGCCAGCAGGGGACAGGGGGCCATGAACACTGAAGCTTTCTTT.